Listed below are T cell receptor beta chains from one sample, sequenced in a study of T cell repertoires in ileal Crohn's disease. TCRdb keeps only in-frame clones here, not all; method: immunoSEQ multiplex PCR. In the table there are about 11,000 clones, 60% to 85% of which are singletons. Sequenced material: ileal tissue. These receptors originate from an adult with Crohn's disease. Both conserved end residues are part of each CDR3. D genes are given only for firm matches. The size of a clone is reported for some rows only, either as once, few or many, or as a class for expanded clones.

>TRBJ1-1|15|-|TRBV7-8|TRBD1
TGTGCCAGCAGCTTAGTCCCAGGGACAGGCACTGAAGCTTTCTTT
CASSLVPGTGTEAFF
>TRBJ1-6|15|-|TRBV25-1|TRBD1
TGTGCCAGCAGTGAATTCGGACAGGGGGATTCACCCCTCCACTTT
CASSEFGQGDSPLHF
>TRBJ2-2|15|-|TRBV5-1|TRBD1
TGCGCCAGCAGCTATGACGGGGACAGGACCGGGGAGCTGTTTTTT
CASSYDGDRTGELFF
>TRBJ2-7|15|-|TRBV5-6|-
TGTGCCAGCAGCTTTCTTGGACAGATCCTTTACGAGCAGTACTTC
CASSFLGQILYEQYF
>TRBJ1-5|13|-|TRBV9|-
TGTGCCAGCAGCCGGATGGGCGCTCAGCCCCAGCATTTT
CASSRMGAQPQHF
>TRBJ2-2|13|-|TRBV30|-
TGTGCCTGGAGCTGGCAGTCTGCCGGGGAGCTGTTTTTT
CAWSWQSAGELFF
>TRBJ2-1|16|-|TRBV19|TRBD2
TGTGCCAGTAGTGTTGCGCTAGCGGGGGGTTACAATGAGCAGTTCTTC
CASSVALAGGYNEQFF
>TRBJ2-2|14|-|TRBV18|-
TGTGCCAGCTCACCTAAGACTGACACCGGGGAGCTGTTTTTT
CASSPKTDTGELFF
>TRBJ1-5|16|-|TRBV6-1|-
TGTGCCAGCAGTGCTTTACGTGCAGGGGCGAAACAGCCCCAGCATTTT
CASSALRAGAKQPQHF
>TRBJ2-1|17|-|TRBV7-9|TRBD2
TGTGCCAGCAGCCCTTTCGCGGGGGGCTCTGACTACAATGAGCAGTTCTTC
CASSPFAGGSDYNEQFF
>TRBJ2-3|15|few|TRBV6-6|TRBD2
TGTGCCAGCACTCTAACGGGGGGGCGCACAGATACGCAGTATTTT
CASTLTGGRTDTQYF
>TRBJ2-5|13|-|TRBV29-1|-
TGCAGCGTGTTAAGGGGTTACCAAGAGACCCAGTACTTC
CSVLRGYQETQYF
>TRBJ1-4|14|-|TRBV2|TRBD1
TGTGCCAGCAGGGAGGTACAGGGGAGTGAAAAACTGTTTTTT
CASREVQGSEKLFF
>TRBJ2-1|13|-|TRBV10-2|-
TGCGCCAGCACCGGGACTGAGGCTAATGAGCAGTTCTTC
CASTGTEANEQFF
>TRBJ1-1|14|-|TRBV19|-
TGTGCCAGTAGTACAGGATTCATGAACACTGAAGCTTTCTTT
CASSTGFMNTEAFF
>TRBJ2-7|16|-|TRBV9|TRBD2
TGTGCCAGCAGCGTGGGGACCTTTGGGGGGGCCTACGAGCAGTACTTC
CASSVGTFGGAYEQYF
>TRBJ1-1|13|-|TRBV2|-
TGTGCCAGCAGGCAGGGTATGAACACTGAAGCTTTCTTT
CASRQGMNTEAFF
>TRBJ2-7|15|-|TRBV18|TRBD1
TGTGCCAGCTCAACGGGTCAGGGGGCCTACTACGAGCAGTACTTC
CASSTGQGAYYEQYF
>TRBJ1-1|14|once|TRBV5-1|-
TGCGCCAGCAGCTTGACAGGGTCGGGCACTGAAGCTTTCTTT
CASSLTGSGTEAFF
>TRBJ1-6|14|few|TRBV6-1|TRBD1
TGTGCCAGCAGAAAGACAGGGAGAAACTCACCCCTCCACTTT
CASRKTGRNSPLHF
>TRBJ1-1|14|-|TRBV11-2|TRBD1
TGTGCCAGCAGCTTGCCGACAGGGCTTAAGGAAGCTTTCTTT
CASSLPTGLKEAFF
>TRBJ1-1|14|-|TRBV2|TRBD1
TGTGCCAGCAGCGACGGACAGGGAACAAGGAAAGCTTTCTTT
CASSDGQGTRKAFF